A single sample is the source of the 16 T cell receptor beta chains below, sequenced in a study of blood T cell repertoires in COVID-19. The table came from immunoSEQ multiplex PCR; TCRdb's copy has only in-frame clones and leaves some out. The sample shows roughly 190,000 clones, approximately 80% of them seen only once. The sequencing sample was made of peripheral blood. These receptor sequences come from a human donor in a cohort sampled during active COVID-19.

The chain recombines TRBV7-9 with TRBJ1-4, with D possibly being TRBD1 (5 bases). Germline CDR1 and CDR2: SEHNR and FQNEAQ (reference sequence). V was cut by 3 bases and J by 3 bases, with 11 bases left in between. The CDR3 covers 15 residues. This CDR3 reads CASSLLGEANEKLFF. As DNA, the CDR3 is TGTGCCAGCAGCTTGCTGGGGGAGGCTAATGAAAAACTGTTTTTT.

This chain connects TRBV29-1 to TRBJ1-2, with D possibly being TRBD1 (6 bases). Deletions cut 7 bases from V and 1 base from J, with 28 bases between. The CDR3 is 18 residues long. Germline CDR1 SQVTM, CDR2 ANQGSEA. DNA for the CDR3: TGCAGCGCCCTGGGGTTGTGGGACACCCAGGAATTTAACTATGGCTACACCTTC. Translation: CSALGLWDTQEFNYGYTF. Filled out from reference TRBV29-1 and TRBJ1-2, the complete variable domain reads SAVISQKPSRDICQRGTSLTIQCQVDSQVTMMFWYRQQPGQSLTLIATANQGSEATYESGFVIDKFPISRPNLTFSTLTVSNMSPEDSSIYLCSALGLWDTQEFNYGYTFGSGTRLTVV.

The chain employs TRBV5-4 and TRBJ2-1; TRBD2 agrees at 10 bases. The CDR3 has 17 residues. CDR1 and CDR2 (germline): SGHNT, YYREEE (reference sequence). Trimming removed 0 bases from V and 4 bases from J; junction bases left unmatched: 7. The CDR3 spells CASSLGPGLASYNEQFF. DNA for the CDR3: TGTGCCAGCAGCTTGGGGCCGGGACTAGCGTCTTACAATGAGCAGTTCTTC.

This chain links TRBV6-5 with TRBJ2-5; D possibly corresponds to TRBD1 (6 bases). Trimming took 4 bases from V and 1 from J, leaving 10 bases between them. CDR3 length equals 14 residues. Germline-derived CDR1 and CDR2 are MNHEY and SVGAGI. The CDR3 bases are TGTGCCAGCAGTTGGGGGACATCCCAAGAGACCCAGTACTTC. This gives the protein CASSWGTSQETQYF.

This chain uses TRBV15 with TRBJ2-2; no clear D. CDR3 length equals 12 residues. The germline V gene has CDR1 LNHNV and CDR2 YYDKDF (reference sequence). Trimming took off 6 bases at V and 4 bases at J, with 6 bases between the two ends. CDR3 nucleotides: TGTGCCACCAGTACAGCCACCGGGGAGCTGTTTTTT. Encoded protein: CATSTATGELFF.

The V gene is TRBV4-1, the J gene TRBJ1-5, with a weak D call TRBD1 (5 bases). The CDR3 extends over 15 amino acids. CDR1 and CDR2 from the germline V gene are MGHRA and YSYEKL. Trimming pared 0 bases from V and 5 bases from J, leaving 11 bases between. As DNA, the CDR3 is TGCGCCAGCAGCCAAGATTTCAGGGCAGATCAGCCCCAGCATTTT. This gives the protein CASSQDFRADQPQHF.

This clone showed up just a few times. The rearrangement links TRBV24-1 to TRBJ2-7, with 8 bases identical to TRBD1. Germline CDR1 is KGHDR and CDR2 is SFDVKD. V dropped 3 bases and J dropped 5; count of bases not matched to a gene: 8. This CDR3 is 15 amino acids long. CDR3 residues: CATSDATGGPDEQYV. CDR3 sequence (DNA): TGTGCCACCAGTGATGCCACAGGGGGACCAGACGAGCAGTACGTC.

The CDR3, as DNA: TGTGCCAGCAGCACCCAGGGGGGCTACGGAAACACCATATATTTT. As protein: CASSTQGGYGNTIYF. The chain joins TRBV7-2 to TRBJ1-3; 7 positions agree with TRBD1. The CDR3 sequence is 15 residues long. Losses at the gene ends were 5 bases for V and 4 bases for J; bases not matched to a gene: 8. Germline V gene lookup returns CDR1 SGHTA and CDR2 FQGNSA.

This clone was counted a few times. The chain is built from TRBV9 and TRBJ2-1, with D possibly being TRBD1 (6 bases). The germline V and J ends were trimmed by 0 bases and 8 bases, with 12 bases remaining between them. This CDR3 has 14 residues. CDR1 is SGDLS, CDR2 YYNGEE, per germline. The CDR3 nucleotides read TGTGCCAGCAGCGTAGTGGCAGGGGCCTATGAGCAGTTCTTC. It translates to CASSVVAGAYEQFF.

CDR3 bases: TGTGCCACCAGCAGAGATCAGGGACTCAATTCACCCCTCCACTTT. Residues: CATSRDQGLNSPLHF. This chain links TRBV15 with TRBJ1-6, with a tentative D call TRBD1 (5 bases). The CDR3 is 15 residues long. Trimming removed 0 bases at V and 7 bases at J, with 10 bases between. Germline V gene sequence: CDR1 LNHNV, CDR2 YYDKDF (reference sequence). Using reference TRBV15 and TRBJ1-6 for the parts outside the CDR3, the full variable domain is DAMVIQNPRYQVTQFGKPVTLSCSQTLNHNVMYWYQQKSSQAPKLLFHYYDKDFNNEADTPDNFQSRRPNTSFCFLDIRSPGLGDTAMYLCATSRDQGLNSPLHFGNGTRLTVT.

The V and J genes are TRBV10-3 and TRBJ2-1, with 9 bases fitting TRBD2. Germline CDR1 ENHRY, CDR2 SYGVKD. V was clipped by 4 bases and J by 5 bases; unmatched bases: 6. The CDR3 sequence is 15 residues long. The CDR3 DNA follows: TGTGCCATCAGTGGATCTAGCGGGACCCACAATGAGCAGTTCTTC. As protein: CAISGSSGTHNEQFF.

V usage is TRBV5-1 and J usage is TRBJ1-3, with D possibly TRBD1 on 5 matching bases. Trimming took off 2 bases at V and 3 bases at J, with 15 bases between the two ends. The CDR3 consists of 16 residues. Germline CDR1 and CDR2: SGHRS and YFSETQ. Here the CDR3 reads CASSFLPEGDGNTIYF. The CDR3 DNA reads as TGCGCCAGCAGCTTTCTCCCCGAAGGGGATGGAAACACCATATATTTT.

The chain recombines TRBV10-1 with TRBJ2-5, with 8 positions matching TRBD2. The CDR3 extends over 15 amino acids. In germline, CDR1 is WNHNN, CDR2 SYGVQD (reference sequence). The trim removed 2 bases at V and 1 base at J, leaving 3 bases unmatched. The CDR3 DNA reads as TGCGCCAGCAGTGAGAGGCGGGGGGTCCAAGAGACCCAGTACTTC. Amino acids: CASSERRGVQETQYF.

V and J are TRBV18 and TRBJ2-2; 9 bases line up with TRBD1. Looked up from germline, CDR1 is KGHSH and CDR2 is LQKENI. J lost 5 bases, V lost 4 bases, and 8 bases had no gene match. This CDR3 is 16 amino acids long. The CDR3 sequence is CASSHTGTGRTGELFF. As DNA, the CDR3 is TGTGCCAGCTCACACACCGGGACAGGGCGGACCGGGGAGCTGTTTTTT.

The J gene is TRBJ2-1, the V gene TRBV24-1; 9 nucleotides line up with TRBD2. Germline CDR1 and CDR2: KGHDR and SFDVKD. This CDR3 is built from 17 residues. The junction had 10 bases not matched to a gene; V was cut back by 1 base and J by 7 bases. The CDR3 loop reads CATSDFRGGGAVNEQFF. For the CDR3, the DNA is TGTGCCACCAGTGATTTTAGGGGCGGGGGGGCAGTAAATGAGCAGTTCTTC.

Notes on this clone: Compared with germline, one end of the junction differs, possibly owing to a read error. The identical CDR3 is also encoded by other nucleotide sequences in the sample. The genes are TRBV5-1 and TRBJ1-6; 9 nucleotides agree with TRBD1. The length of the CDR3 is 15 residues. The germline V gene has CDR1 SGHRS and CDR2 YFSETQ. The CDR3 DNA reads TGCGCCAGCACTGTAACCGGGACAGGGTATTCGCCCCTCCACTTT. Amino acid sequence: CASTVTGTGYSPLHF.